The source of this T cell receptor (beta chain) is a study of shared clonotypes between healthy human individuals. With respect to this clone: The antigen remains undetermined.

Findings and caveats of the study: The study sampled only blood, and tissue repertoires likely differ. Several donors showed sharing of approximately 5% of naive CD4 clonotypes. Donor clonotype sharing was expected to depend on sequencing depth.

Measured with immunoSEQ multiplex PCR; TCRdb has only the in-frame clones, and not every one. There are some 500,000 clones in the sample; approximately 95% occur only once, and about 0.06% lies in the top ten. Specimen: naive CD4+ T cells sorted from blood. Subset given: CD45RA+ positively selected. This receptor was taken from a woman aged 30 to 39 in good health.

The CDR3 loop reads CAWSVVGVETQYF. The CDR3 DNA reads TGTGCCTGGAGTGTAGTTGGCGTGGAGACCCAGTACTTC. The chain employs TRBV30 and TRBJ2-5; no firm D call. Germline loops: CDR1 GTSNPN, CDR2 SVGIG (reference sequence). Trimming took off 0 bases at V and 5 bases at J, with 10 bases between the two ends. CDR3 length equals 13 residues.